This TCR beta chain was recorded in a study of blood T cell repertoires in COVID-19. TCRdb's copy holds only in-frame clones and misses some; the assay was immunoSEQ multiplex PCR. The repertoire holds about 420,000 clones, with about 90% as singletons. This CDR3 is 15 amino acids long. Germline assignment: CDR1 LNHDA and CDR2 SQIVND (reference sequence). The germline V and J ends were trimmed by 2 bases and 0 bases, with 11 bases remaining between them. This chain links TRBV19 with TRBJ2-7; no clear D. What was sequenced was peripheral blood. The sequence derives from a man aged 18 to 30 with COVID-19, enrolled during active disease. The CDR3 nucleotides are TGTGCCAGTAGTATACGGATAGCCCTCTCCTACGAGCAGTACTTC. Protein product: CASSIRIALSYEQYF.